This entry features one TCR beta chain sequence. Germline-derived CDR1 and CDR2 are SGHVS and FNYEAQ. The CDR3 spans 17 residues. V shed 4 bases, J shed 3 bases, and the junction held 11 bases outside the gene matches. The sample belongs to a study of T-cell reconstitution after alpha-beta-depleted transplantation in children. TCRbeta library construction was performed incorporating unique molecular identifiers. TCRdb fed the PCR reads into MiXCR, producing one record per CDR3 protein. The sample lists about 200,000 distinct CDR3 sequences, roughly 15% seen once, with less than 15% in the top ten. The TCR sequence derives from a human donor who donated a stem cell graft to a child with acute lymphoblastic leukemia. The source material was PBMCs from the stem cell graft donor, sampled from the stem cell graft. J is TRBJ2-1 and V is TRBV7-6; TRBD2 aligns across 8 bases. CDR3 nucleotide sequence: TGTGCCAGCAGCTCCTTGGGCGGGGGGCAAAACTACAATGAGCAGTTCTTC. It codes for CASSSLGGGQNYNEQFF.